This T cell receptor beta chain was captured in a study of T cells expressing NK-cell markers. On the study more broadly: Sorted CD3+CD56+NKG2C+, CD3+CD56+NKG2C- and CD3+CD56-NKG2C+ T cells supplied TCR beta repertoires. Findings and limits, study-wide: NKG2C+ dominant clonotype frequencies in over 5 donors were roughly 1.0-7.5% of CD8+ T cells. The CD3+CD56-NKG2C+ fraction of several donors was also led by these clonotypes.

About this clonotype itself: The antigen remains undetermined.

For TCR beta, cDNA was produced by 5'RACE template switching with UMIs. TCRdb reprocessed the 5' RACE reads; each CDR3 protein has one entry and no DNA is given. The table lists a few hundred thousand distinct CDR3 sequences. Germline values: CDR1 SGHRS, CDR2 YFSETQ. The CDR3 runs 17 residues. The source is a man younger than 35 in good health. Sequencing used blood T cells: a sorted CD56 or NKG2C T cell subset, CD4+ or CD8+ T cells, or bulk PBMC T cells (not recorded which). This sequence joins TRBV5-1 and TRBJ2-5; TCRdb lists TRBD1, though no DNA is available to test this call. The CDR3 loop is CASSLEFIGGKGETQYF.